This TCR beta chain was documented in a study of response to subunit inactivated influenza vaccine. TCRdb itself ran the RT-PCR reads through MiXCR, one entry per CDR3 protein. In the table there are 150,000 to 200,000 distinct CDR3 sequences, about an eighth of which are singletons. The germline CDR1 and CDR2 sequences are KGHSH and LQKENI. V lost 5 bases, J lost 1 base, and 6 bases stayed unmatched. This CDR3 has 15 amino acids. This same sample was also part of a study on T cells expressing NK-cell markers. In that study: In generating TCR beta cDNA, 5'RACE template switching with UMIs was used. According to the study, TCR beta repertoires originated from sorted CD3+CD56+NKG2C+, CD3+CD56+NKG2C- and CD3+CD56-NKG2C+ T cells. The sequencing cohort of eight donors included seven HCMV-seropositive individuals and one seronegative individual. The share of CD8+ T cells held by dominant NKG2C+ clonotypes was about 1.0-7.5% in about six donors. Expanded NKG2C+ T cell clones were not confirmed as HCMV-specific.

V gene TRBV18 combines with J gene TRBJ2-7; 9 bases align to TRBD1. The TCR originated in a man aged 50-59 years who received an inactivated influenza vaccine. Specimen: CD8+ T cells sorted from PBMCs, collected approximately 12 days after vaccination. The CDR3 coding sequence is TGTGCCAGCTCAAATCCGACAGGGGGTTCCTACGAGCAGTACTTC. It yields the protein CASSNPTGGSYEQYF.